Below, 21 T cell receptor beta chains from the same sample are listed, as sequenced in a study of T-cell reconstitution after alpha-beta-depleted transplantation in children. Unique molecular identifiers featured in how the TCRbeta library was prepared. Each CDR3 protein is one row after TCRdb ran MiXCR on the PCR reads. The sample has about 980,000 distinct CDR3 sequences, 25% to 30% seen once. Here the sequenced sample was PBMCs, mostly from graft donor cells, taken 360 days after TCRalphabeta/CD19-depleted stem cell transplant. Receptors were obtained from a boy under two years old who had a stem cell transplant for SCID, so the T cells may come from the graft donor.

DNA for the CDR3: TGCAGTGTTCTCGGGACTAGCGGGGCCGGGATCCAGTTCTTC. This sequence encodes CSVLGTSGAGIQFF. The V and J genes are TRBV20-1 and TRBJ2-1, with 13 bases matching TRBD2. CDR3 length: 14 amino acids. The ends lost 7 bases at V and 13 bases at J; junction bases unmatched: 13. Germline V lookup: CDR1 DFQATT, CDR2 SNEGSKA (reference sequence).

This clonotype was picked up a small number of times. The CDR3 DNA reads as TGTGCCAGCAGTTATAGACAGGTTACTAATTCACCCCTCCACTTT. Translation: CASSYRQVTNSPLHF. The gene calls are TRBV12-3 or TRBV12-4 and TRBJ1-6, with D possibly being TRBD1 (6 bases). Trimming took off 4 bases at V and 6 bases at J, with 13 bases between the two ends. The CDR3 is made up of 15 amino acids.

The chain has TRBV7-6 and TRBJ2-3; perhaps TRBD1 as D (5 bases). The CDR3 loop spans 17 amino acids. V was pared by 1 base and J by 2 bases, with 16 bases between. Germline CDR1 is SGHVS and CDR2 is FNYEAQ. CDR3 in amino acids: CASSLVALGRVTDTQYF. Written as DNA, the CDR3 is TGTGCCAGCAGCTTAGTGGCCCTCGGCAGGGTCACAGATACGCAGTATTTT.

This clonotype was seen a handful of times. J is TRBJ2-1 and V is TRBV20-1; D is undetermined. Germline CDR1 and CDR2: DFQATT and SNEGSKA (reference sequence). CDR3 length equals 16 residues. V was clipped by 0 bases and J by 4 bases, with 16 bases between them. CDR3 amino acids: CSARDFGSSGYNEQFF. CDR3 bases: TGCAGTGCTAGAGATTTTGGTAGCTCAGGATACAATGAGCAGTTCTTC.

This clonotype was detected a few times. This chain connects TRBV29-1 to TRBJ2-3, with 10 bases aligning to TRBD1. The junction had 7 bases not matched to a gene; V was cut back by 0 bases and J by 13 bases. The CDR3 spans 13 residues. Germline assignment: CDR1 SQVTM and CDR2 ANQGSEA. CDR3 protein: CSVEDGRTGGEYF. CDR3 DNA: TGCAGCGTTGAAGACGGTAGGACAGGGGGGGAGTATTTT.

The chain carries TRBV6-5 and TRBJ1-4; D ambiguous. This CDR3 contains 15 residues. Germline V gene data show CDR1 as MNHEY and CDR2 as SVGAGI. Trimming removed 0 bases from V and 4 bases from J, with 9 bases in between. The CDR3 DNA reads as TGTGCCAGCAGTTACTCCGACGGACTTAATGAAAAACTGTTTTTT. This gives the protein CASSYSDGLNEKLFF.

The chain has TRBV7-2 and TRBJ2-5; D remains ambiguous. Germline CDR1 is SGHTA and CDR2 is FQGNSA. The CDR3 spans 12 residues. V gave up 8 bases and J gave up 1 base, with 8 bases separating them. The CDR3 is CASVWIQETQYF. CDR3 nucleotide sequence: TGTGCCAGCGTCTGGATCCAAGAGACCCAGTACTTC. Looking up the rest from reference TRBV7-2 and TRBJ2-5 gives the full variable domain: GAGVSQSPSNKVTEKGKDVELRCDPISGHTALYWYRQSLGQGLEFLIYFQGNSAPDKSGLPSDRFSAERTGGSVSTLTIQRTQQEDSAVYLCASVWIQETQYFGPGTRLLVL.

The chain combines TRBV5-4 with TRBJ2-7; 11 bases are shared with TRBD2. The trim removed 4 bases at V and 6 bases at J, leaving 6 bases unmatched. The CDR3 consists of 14 residues. CDR1 and CDR2 (germline): SGHNT, YYREEE (reference sequence). CDR3 residues: CASSLWGLAVEQYF. In nucleotides, the CDR3 is TGTGCCAGCAGCCTATGGGGACTAGCGGTCGAGCAGTACTTC.

This chain connects TRBV3-1 to TRBJ2-4; D is uncertain. Germline V lookup: CDR1 LGHDT, CDR2 YNNKEL (reference sequence). The CDR3 runs 16 residues. The V and J ends lost 0 bases and 8 bases respectively, with 17 bases between them. CDR3 loop: CASSQDLIGQDHIQYF. The CDR3 coding sequence is TGTGCCAGCAGCCAAGATCTTATTGGGCAAGATCACATTCAGTACTTC.

Only a few counts were recorded for this clonotype. The V and J genes are TRBV29-1 and TRBJ2-1, with D possibly matching TRBD2 (6 bases). The germline V gene has CDR1 SQVTM and CDR2 ANQGSEA. The CDR3 is 14 amino acids. V was trimmed by 6 bases and J by 0 bases, leaving 12 bases between them. The CDR3 DNA follows: TGCAGCGTAGCGCCCGGGAGCTCCTACAATGAGCAGTTCTTC. As protein: CSVAPGSSYNEQFF.

The CDR3 sequence is CASSLQGGNSPLHF. The CDR3 nucleotides read TGTGCCAGCAGCCTACAGGGGGGCAATTCACCCCTCCACTTT. The chain combines TRBV6-1 with TRBJ1-6; 8 positions match TRBD1. The V and J ends lost 6 bases and 7 bases, in that order; junction bases with no gene match: 5. Looked up from germline, CDR1 is MNHNS and CDR2 is SASEGT. The CDR3 has 14 residues.

The rearrangement uses TRBV4-2 and TRBJ2-7; 13 nucleotides match TRBD2. The CDR3 runs 16 residues. Trimming removed 3 bases from V and 5 bases from J; junction bases left unmatched: 7. Germline CDR1 is LGHNA and CDR2 is YNFKEQ. The CDR3 DNA sequence: TGTGCCAGCAGCCAGGGTACCGGGACTAGCGGGAACGAGCAGTACTTC. Its protein product is CASSQGTGTSGNEQYF.

This clonotype came up many times. The V call is TRBV29-1, the J call TRBJ2-3; D unresolved. V shed 8 bases and J shed 2 bases, with 5 bases lying between them. There are 10 residues in the CDR3. Germline V CDR1 and CDR2: SQVTM, ANQGSEA. CDR3 DNA sequence: TGCAGCTGTGCCACAGATACGCAGTATTTT. Amino acids: CSCATDTQYF.

The chain has TRBV29-1 and TRBJ2-1; D is undetermined. This CDR3 contains 11 residues. Trimming removed 5 bases at V and 16 bases at J, with 18 bases between. The germline V gene has CDR1 SQVTM and CDR2 ANQGSEA. The CDR3 here is CSVKTRWFGFF. The CDR3 region has the DNA TGCAGCGTTAAAACCCGATGGTTCGGATTCTTC.

The chain has TRBV4-1 and TRBJ1-1, with D hard to call. CDR1 and CDR2 (germline): MGHRA, YSYEKL. The CDR3 is 14 amino acids. Trimming took off 2 bases at V and 5 bases at J, with 12 bases between the two ends. In DNA form, the CDR3 reads TGCGCCAGCAGCCAATGGGTTTTTGGGACTGAAGCTTTCTTT. As protein: CASSQWVFGTEAFF.

There are a few counts of this clonotype. DNA for the CDR3: TGTGCCAGCAGCCAAGAACTAGGGGGAAGCAATTCACCCCTCCACTTT. This translates into CASSQELGGSNSPLHF. This chain links TRBV4-2 with TRBJ1-6; D may be TRBD1 (6 bases). Germline V CDR1 and CDR2: LGHNA, YNFKEQ. The CDR3 totals 16 residues. Trimming cost V 0 bases and J 7 bases, with 13 bases left between them.

There are a few counts of this clonotype. This rearrangement joins TRBV4-2 to TRBJ2-1, with 9 bases lining up with TRBD2. The CDR3 has 16 amino acids. V lost 1 base, J lost 8 bases, and 9 bases stayed unmatched. Germline-derived CDR1 and CDR2 are LGHNA and YNFKEQ. The CDR3 sequence is CASSQGGLALYDEQFF. CDR3 in DNA: TGTGCCAGCAGCCAAGGGGGACTAGCCTTGTACGATGAGCAGTTCTTC.

The CDR3 nucleotides read TGTGCCATCGGTCCTAGATCCAATGAGCAGTTCTTC. Encoded protein: CAIGPRSNEQFF. The genes are TRBV10-3 and TRBJ2-1; D uncertain. Per germline, CDR1 ENHRY and CDR2 SYGVKD. The V end lost 8 bases, the J end lost 6 bases, and 11 bases lay between the germline ends. This CDR3 has 12 amino acids.

This chain connects TRBV12-3 or TRBV12-4 to TRBJ1-1; D gene unclear. The germline V and J ends were trimmed by 2 bases and 4 bases, with 5 bases remaining between them. CDR3 size: 12 residues. For the CDR3, the DNA is TGTGCCAGCAGTTTAAGGGTCACTGAAGCTTTCTTT. Translation: CASSLRVTEAFF.

The chain carries TRBV20-1 and TRBJ2-7; 8 nucleotides line up with TRBD1. Germline V gene data show CDR1 as DFQATT and CDR2 as SNEGSKA (reference sequence). This CDR3 region has 13 residues. Germline trimming cut 5 bases from V and 5 bases from J; bases unmatched to any gene: 8. The chain's CDR3 is CSAGLQGGDEQYF. The DNA for the CDR3 is TGCAGTGCTGGACTACAGGGGGGCGACGAGCAGTACTTC.

This clonotype was counted between two and nine times. The chain recombines TRBV19 with TRBJ2-7, with a tentative D call TRBD2 (5 bases). Per the germline V gene, CDR1 is LNHDA and CDR2 is SQIVND (reference sequence). The CDR3 extends over 17 amino acids. V was trimmed by 2 bases and J by 0 bases, leaving 17 bases between them. In DNA form, the CDR3 reads TGTGCCAGTAGTATAAGGAACGGAGGAGGCAGCTCCTACGAGCAGTACTTC. The encoded protein is CASSIRNGGGSSYEQYF.